This T cell receptor beta chain is from a study of Graves' ophthalmopathy and Graves' hyperthyroidism. RNA transcripts provided the template for amplifying TCR beta CDR3 regions. RT-PCR with HTBI primers came first, then second-round multiplex PCR. TCRdb ran MiXCR on the multiplex PCR reads and lists one entry per CDR3 protein. Of 660,000 or so distinct CDR3 sequences listed, just over 40% are singletons. The study enrolled ophthalmopathy donors with moderate-to-severe activity, CAS ≥3, NOSPECS ≥4 and duration under 3 months. V dropped 0 bases and J dropped 0; count of bases not matched to a gene: 5. The CDR3 runs 16 residues. CDR1 is LNHNV, CDR2 YYDKDF, per germline (reference sequence).

Sequencing input: peripheral blood. The TCR was taken from an adult man with Graves' ophthalmopathy. The chain couples TRBV15 to TRBJ2-7; 7 bases are shared with TRBD1. The CDR3 region has the DNA TGTGCCACCAGCAGAGATGTGGGACAGCGCTCCTACGAGCAGTACTTC. Amino acid sequence: CATSRDVGQRSYEQYF.